Presented here are 32 T cell receptor beta chains from one specimen sequenced in a study of early stage breast cancer tumors. TCRdb's table, derived via immunoSEQ multiplex PCR, lists solely in-frame clones and lacks some. The table lists approximately 9,300 clones, around 81% of them singletons. The sequenced sample consisted of normal breast tissue next to the tumor. Receptors originate from a person aged 40-50 years with breast cancer.

The V gene is TRBV5-6, the J gene TRBJ2-1; D is perhaps TRBD1 or TRBD2 (5 bases each). The germline V gene has CDR1 SGHDT and CDR2 YYEEEE. Trimming left V 2 bases short and J 6 bases short, with 18 bases between. The CDR3 covers 16 residues. The CDR3 loop is CASSLRLARGANEQFF. The CDR3, as DNA: TGTGCCAGCAGCTTAAGGTTAGCGAGAGGGGCCAATGAGCAGTTCTTC. The complete variable domain, with remaining parts taken from reference TRBV5-6 and TRBJ2-1, reads DAGVTQSPTHLIKTRGQQVTLRCSPKSGHDTVSWYQQALGQGPQFIFQYYEEEERQRGNFPDRFSGHQFPNYSSELNVNALLLGDSALYLCASSLRLARGANEQFFGPGTRLTVL.

The CDR3 DNA reads TGCACCAGCAGCCAAGCAAGAGAGTCCGGGGAGCTGTTTTTT. This codes for CTSSQARESGELFF. This rearrangement joins TRBV1 to TRBJ2-2; the listed D gene, TRBD2, was not tested against the DNA. TRBV1 is deemed a pseudogene. The CDR3 loop spans 14 amino acids.

The chain couples TRBV5-6 to TRBJ2-5, with TRBD2 matching over 7 bases. Near its end, the DNA agrees better with TRBJ2-7, so the J call may be wrong. Germline CDR1 reads SGHDT; CDR2 reads YYEEEE. The CDR3 sequence is 13 residues long. The CDR3 DNA is TGTGCCAGCAGCTTGTGGGGGGGCTACGAGCAGTACTTC. Its translation is CASSLWGGYEQYF.

The chain employs TRBV2 and TRBJ2-7; D unclear. Germline loops: CDR1 SNHLY, CDR2 FYNNEI. The CDR3 runs to 11 residues. V was clipped by 5 bases and J by 4 bases, with 6 bases between them. The CDR3 region is CASSHGYEQYF. In DNA form, the CDR3 reads TGTGCCAGCAGTCACGGATACGAGCAGTACTTC.

The V and J genes are TRBV19 and TRBJ2-2; D is possibly TRBD1 (5 bases). Trimming took 1 base from V and 4 from J, leaving 16 bases between them. The CDR3 length is 17 residues. Germline-derived CDR1 and CDR2 are LNHDA and SQIVND (reference sequence). The CDR3 DNA reads as TGTGCCAGTAGTATAGGGGGAACTTGGGGCGGCACCGGGGAGCTGTTTTTT. Amino acid sequence: CASSIGGTWGGTGELFF.

This chain links TRBV5-1 with TRBJ2-7, with unresolved D. Germline CDR1 and CDR2: SGHRS and YFSETQ. The CDR3 covers 14 residues. V shed 4 bases and J shed 4 bases, with 15 bases lying between them. The CDR3 loop is CASSIELGGYEQYF. For the CDR3, the DNA is TGCGCCAGCAGCATCGAGTTGGGTGGGTACGAGCAGTACTTC.

The chain uses TRBV9 and TRBJ2-2; D unclear. Germline CDR1 is SGDLS and CDR2 is YYNGEE. The CDR3 is 12 amino acids. V was shortened by 0 bases and J by 6 bases, with 3 bases between the two germline ends. This chain's CDR3 is CASSVVPGELFF. DNA of the CDR3: TGTGCCAGCAGCGTAGTTCCCGGGGAGCTGTTTTTT.

V gene TRBV6-6 combines with J gene TRBJ1-4; no definite D call. Trimming removed 6 bases at V and 2 bases at J, with 13 bases between. CDR1 and CDR2 from the germline V gene are MNHNY and SVGAGI (reference sequence). CDR3 length equals 15 residues. CDR3 DNA sequence: TGTGCCAGCAGCCTTGGCGGGCTTACTAATGAAAAACTGTTTTTT. Translated: CASSLGGLTNEKLFF.

The rearrangement joins TRBV2 to TRBJ1-1; TRBD1 matches at 9 bases. Germline V gene lookup returns CDR1 SNHLY and CDR2 FYNNEI. Unmatched junction bases numbered 7, after V lost 9 bases and J lost 5 bases. The CDR3 is made up of 13 amino acids. CDR3 sequence (DNA): TGTGCCAGGACGGACAGGGGTGGGACTGAAGCTTTCTTT. This sequence encodes CARTDRGGTEAFF. Supplemented by reference TRBV2 and TRBJ1-1, the full variable domain reads EPEVTQTPSHQVTQMGQEVILRCVPISNHLYFYWYRQILGQKVEFLVSFYNNEISEKSEIFDDQFSVERPDGSNFTLKIRSTKLEDSAMYFCARTDRGGTEAFFGQGTRLTVV.

The genes are TRBV10-1 and TRBJ2-7; D is uncertain. The germline gives CDR1 WNHNN, CDR2 SYGVQD (reference sequence). Trimming pared 2 bases from V and 0 bases from J, leaving 17 bases between. This CDR3 spans 17 amino acids. CDR3 loop: CASSEKGLQSGSYEQYF. The CDR3 DNA sequence: TGCGCCAGCAGTGAGAAGGGTCTCCAGAGTGGCTCCTACGAGCAGTACTTC.

The chain recombines TRBV27 with TRBJ2-3; 13 bases line up with TRBD2. J was trimmed by 8 bases and V by 4 bases; bases with no gene match: 12. Germline values: CDR1 MNHEY, CDR2 SMNVEV (reference sequence). CDR3 size: 17 residues. In DNA, the CDR3 is TGTGCCAGCAGTTCCCAGGGACTAGCGGGGTATAGCGGTACGCAGTATTTT. This gives the protein CASSSQGLAGYSGTQYF.

The chain employs TRBV28 and TRBJ2-7, with D unclear. V lost 5 bases to trimming and J lost 2 bases, with 4 bases between them. Germline values: CDR1 MDHEN, CDR2 SYDVKM. The length of the CDR3 is 11 residues. The CDR3 loop is CASSQPYEQYF. CDR3 nucleotide sequence: TGTGCCAGCAGTCAGCCCTACGAGCAGTACTTC.

The rearrangement links TRBV6-4 to TRBJ2-2, with 7 nucleotides matching TRBD2. This CDR3 is 13 amino acids long. CDR1 and CDR2 (germline): MRHNA, SNTAGT. The ends lost 4 bases at V and 4 bases at J; junction bases unmatched: 0. CDR3 sequence reads: CASSGTSTGELFF. The CDR3 DNA follows: TGTGCCAGCAGTGGGACTAGCACCGGGGAGCTGTTTTTT.

The rearrangement joins TRBV5-1 to TRBJ2-4; the D is unclear. Germline lookup yields CDR1 SGHRS and CDR2 YFSETQ. V was pared by 1 base and J by 5 bases, with 1 base between. The CDR3 runs 11 residues. The CDR3 reads CASSLQNIQYF. The CDR3 nucleotides read TGCGCCAGCAGCTTGCAAAACATTCAGTACTTC.

The J gene is TRBJ1-1, the V gene TRBV6-1; 7 positions match TRBD1. CDR3 length equals 14 residues. Unmatched junction bases numbered 4, after V lost 5 bases and J lost 1 base. CDR1 is MNHNS, CDR2 SASEGT, per germline. The CDR3 region is CASSKSGGNTEAFF. Written as DNA, the CDR3 is TGTGCCAGCAGTAAGTCAGGGGGGAACACTGAAGCTTTCTTT.

V is TRBV6-1 and J is TRBJ1-3, with no clear D. CDR3 length equals 11 residues. The germline V and J ends were trimmed by 9 bases and 10 bases, with 13 bases remaining between them. Germline V lookup: CDR1 MNHNS, CDR2 SASEGT. The CDR3 sequence: CASLRDPTIYF. The CDR3 coding sequence is TGTGCCAGTCTCCGGGATCCAACCATATATTTT.

There are a few counts of this clone. This chain uses TRBV15 with TRBJ2-1, with unresolved D. Germline CDR1 reads LNHNV; CDR2 reads YYDKDF (reference sequence). Trimming pared 0 bases from V and 5 bases from J, leaving 8 bases between. The CDR3 runs to 14 residues. This CDR3 is CATSRDRLDNEQFF. The CDR3 DNA sequence: TGTGCCACCAGCAGAGACCGACTTGACAATGAGCAGTTCTTC.

The genes are TRBV11-3 and TRBJ1-1; 9 nucleotides line up with TRBD1. The trim removed 0 bases at V and 1 base at J, leaving 6 bases unmatched. Germline V lookup: CDR1 SGHNT, CDR2 YENEEA. This CDR3 is built from 17 residues. The CDR3 DNA reads TGTGCCAGCAGCTTAGATCTCGGGACAGGGACGAACACTGAAGCTTTCTTT. Protein product: CASSLDLGTGTNTEAFF. Supplemented by reference TRBV11-3 and TRBJ1-1, the full variable domain reads EAGVVQSPRYKIIEKKQPVAFWCNPISGHNTLYWYLQNLGQGPELLIRYENEEAVDDSQLPKDRFSAERLKGVDSTLKIQPAELGDSAVYLCASSLDLGTGTNTEAFFGQGTRLTVV.

V usage is TRBV2 and J usage is TRBJ2-6; 10 bases fit TRBD1. This CDR3 is built from 17 residues. CDR1 and CDR2 (germline): SNHLY, FYNNEI. V was clipped by 8 bases and J by 0 bases; unmatched bases: 7. The CDR3 DNA is TGTGCCAGCTACCGGGACAGGGGTCACTCTGGGGCCAACGTCCTGACTTTC. Its protein is CASYRDRGHSGANVLTF. The full variable domain, rest sourced from reference TRBV2 and TRBJ2-6, is EPEVTQTPSHQVTQMGQEVILRCVPISNHLYFYWYRQILGQKVEFLVSFYNNEISEKSEIFDDQFSVERPDGSNFTLKIRSTKLEDSAMYFCASYRDRGHSGANVLTFGAGSRLTVL.

V usage is TRBV11-3 and J usage is TRBJ2-3, with 9 bases matching TRBD2. Germline lookup yields CDR1 SGHNT and CDR2 YENEEA. The CDR3 totals 13 residues. Trimming at V came to 7 bases and at J to 8 bases, leaving 7 bases not matched to a gene. The CDR3 nucleotides read TGTGCCAGCACCGCGGGAGGGATTGTTACGCAGTATTTT. It codes for CASTAGGIVTQYF.

The J gene is TRBJ1-3, the V gene TRBV7-9; D is undetermined. CDR1 is SEHNR, CDR2 FQNEAQ, per germline (reference sequence). The V and J ends lost 5 bases and 0 bases respectively, with 11 bases between them. The CDR3 extends over 15 amino acids. The CDR3 region is CASSPRVRSGNTIYF. CDR3 in DNA: TGTGCCAGCAGCCCCCGAGTCCGCTCTGGAAACACCATATATTTT.

The chain uses TRBV6-5 and TRBJ1-5; D ambiguous. Germline loops: CDR1 MNHEY, CDR2 SVGAGI. The CDR3 is 13 amino acids. V lost 2 bases and J 2 bases, leaving 4 bases between the germline ends. CDR3 bases: TGTGCCAGCAGTTACGAACGCAATCAGCCCCAGCATTTT. Protein: CASSYERNQPQHF.

This chain connects TRBV7-2 to TRBJ2-5; weak D call: TRBD2 (5 bases). V was cut by 1 base and J by 7 bases, with 22 bases left in between. Germline V gene data show CDR1 as SGHTA and CDR2 as FQGNSA. The CDR3 is 17 residues long. The CDR3 nucleotides are TGTGCCAGCAGCTTAGTGGCCGGAGGTTGGCGAAATGTGACCCAGTACTTC. Translation gives CASSLVAGGWRNVTQYF.

The rearrangement joins TRBV14 to TRBJ2-7, with 13 bases fitting TRBD2. The CDR3 length is 18 residues. Trimming at V came to 4 bases and at J to 1 base, leaving 10 bases not matched to a gene. Germline-derived CDR1 and CDR2 are SGHDN and FVKESK. CDR3 sequence (DNA): TGTGCCAGCAGCCTAAGGACTAGCGGGAGTATAGGATCCTACGAGCAGTACTTC. It translates to CASSLRTSGSIGSYEQYF. Full variable domain (rest looked up from reference TRBV14 and TRBJ2-7): EAGVTQFPSHSVIEKGQTVTLRCDPISGHDNLYWYRRVMGKEIKFLLHFVKESKQDESGMPNNRFLAERTGGTYSTLKVQPAELEDSGVYFCASSLRTSGSIGSYEQYFGPGTRLTVT.

J is TRBJ1-1 and V is TRBV27, with D perhaps matching TRBD1 (6 bases). The CDR3 is made up of 13 amino acids. Germline V gene lookup returns CDR1 MNHEY and CDR2 SMNVEV (reference sequence). V dropped 0 bases and J dropped 4 bases, with 6 bases sitting between them. The CDR3 spells CASSLSRGTEAFF. CDR3 coding DNA: TGTGCCAGCAGTTTATCCAGGGGCACTGAAGCTTTCTTT.

This clone showed up just once. The gene calls are TRBV4-1 and TRBJ2-5, with a possible D match to TRBD2 (6 bases). CDR1 and CDR2 (germline): MGHRA, YSYEKL. V lost 2 bases and J lost 5, with 18 bases in between. The CDR3 loop spans 16 amino acids. This CDR3 is CASSQWYRRGLETQYF. DNA of the CDR3: TGCGCCAGCAGCCAATGGTACAGGAGGGGCTTGGAGACCCAGTACTTC.

This rearrangement joins TRBV29-1 to TRBJ2-7; no reliable D call. The CDR3 is made up of 12 amino acids. V lost 2 bases and J lost 0, with 5 bases in between. Per the germline V gene, CDR1 is SQVTM and CDR2 is ANQGSEA. The CDR3 region is CSVELYSYEQYF. Here the CDR3 DNA reads TGCAGCGTTGAATTATACTCCTACGAGCAGTACTTC.

The chain couples TRBV6-5 to TRBJ1-4; D is ambiguous. The CDR3 runs to 14 residues. Germline loops: CDR1 MNHEY, CDR2 SVGAGI. V shed 8 bases and J shed 4 bases, with 14 bases lying between them. DNA for the CDR3: TGTGCCAGCCGAGTCCTCGGACGTAATGAAAAACTGTTTTTT. As protein: CASRVLGRNEKLFF.

J is TRBJ2-1 and V is TRBV5-1; perhaps TRBD2 as D (6 bases). Germline CDR1 and CDR2: SGHRS and YFSETQ. Trimming took 0 bases from V and 8 from J, leaving 12 bases between them. The CDR3 runs to 14 residues. The CDR3 sequence: CASSLDLASDEQFF. The CDR3 region has the DNA TGCGCCAGCAGCTTGGATCTAGCGTCGGATGAGCAGTTCTTC.

This clone was seen only once. The rearrangement joins TRBV5-8 to TRBJ2-3; no clear D. The CDR3 is 12 amino acids. V lost 4 bases to trimming and J lost 3 bases, with 6 bases between them. Germline V lookup: CDR1 SGHTS, CDR2 YDEGEE. The CDR3 DNA follows: TGTGCCAGCAGCCCCTCTACAGATACGCAGTATTTT. Amino acid sequence: CASSPSTDTQYF.

The chain is built from TRBV19 and TRBJ1-2; D may be TRBD1 (6 bases). CDR3 length: 15 residues. Per the germline V gene, CDR1 is LNHDA and CDR2 is SQIVND (reference sequence). V lost 4 bases to trimming and J lost 4 bases, with 16 bases between them. DNA of the CDR3: TGTGCCAGTAGTACCCCGACAGGTTTTTCCTATGGCTACACCTTC. Protein product: CASSTPTGFSYGYTF.

The rearrangement links TRBV6-4 to TRBJ2-2; 7 bases line up with TRBD2. In germline, CDR1 is MRHNA, CDR2 SNTAGT. The CDR3 is made up of 14 amino acids. Trimming at V came to 4 bases and at J to 5 bases, leaving 4 bases not matched to a gene. The CDR3 reads CASSVISGTGELFF. In nucleotides, the CDR3 is TGTGCCAGCAGTGTGATTAGCGGGACCGGGGAGCTGTTTTTT.